This T cell receptor (beta chain) was identified during a study of T cell repertoires in cytomegalovirus infection (dated by TCRdb to 2018 to 2020). General notes on the study: Alongside well-studied HLA-B-restricted epitopes, the peptide stimulations were aimed at recently identified HLA-C-restricted CMV epitopes, whose presentation resists viral immunomodulation. Because public TCR beta signatures pointed to carriage of CMV infection together with the matching HLA type, the HLA type of each donor mattered for the analysis. Points the paper makes about the study in general: In both this cohort and an independent roughly 400-donor cohort, the cumulative frequency of public TCR beta family members distinguished carriers of CMV infection plus the relevant HLA type. In the ex vivo response, HLA-C-restricted CMV-specific TCR beta clonotypes were dominant, and in two of eight donors the single most frequent clonotype came from this HLA-C-restricted group.

To note about this clonotype: It lacks a known antigen. No base quality values were provided; no much bigger clone lies one nucleotide off.

Sample treatment or condition, as interpreted from the label and publication: in vitro stimulation with specific CMV peptide epitopes to enrich CMV-specific T cells. Sequencing used an Illumina HiSeq 1500. Through fastp at Q25 and MiXCR, TCRdb rebuilt clones from the public reads, retaining in-frame beta chains. Each entry is one CDR3 protein sequence, shown with its most common DNA and genes. This sample has 650,000 to 900,000 distinct CDR3 sequences in its table, and 30% to 35% of those were observed once. Of the sample, 12% is held by the ten largest clones. The sample was cultured CD8+ T cells from PBMCs, taken from culture after CMV antigen stimulation. The receptor was isolated from a human donor in good health (CMV status not recorded). Some clones in this sample may be carry-over from other donors' samples.

The CDR3 protein is CASSLARGPSRCYTF. Read as DNA, the sequence is TGTGCCAGCAGCTTAGCGCGGGGGCCTTCGCGGTGCTACACCTTC. The chain joins TRBV7-6 to TRBJ1-2; the D gene is perhaps TRBD1, on 6 matching bases. V loses 0 bases of germline sequence and J loses 9 bases, and the interval between the two ends is 17 bases. In the germline V gene, CDR1 corresponds to SGHVS and CDR2 to FNYEAQ. From its cysteine to its phenylalanine, the CDR3 spans 15 amino acids. The entry retains the CDR3 DNA only, 45 bases that are in frame from base 1. The variable domain in full, with residues beyond the CDR3 obtained from the reference TRBV7-6 and TRBJ1-2 genes, is GAGVSQSPRYKVTKRGQDVALRCDPISGHVSLYWYRQALGQGPEFLTYFNYEAQQDKSGLPNDRFSAERPEGSISTLTIQRTEQRDSAMYRCASSLARGPSRCYTFGSGTRLTVV.